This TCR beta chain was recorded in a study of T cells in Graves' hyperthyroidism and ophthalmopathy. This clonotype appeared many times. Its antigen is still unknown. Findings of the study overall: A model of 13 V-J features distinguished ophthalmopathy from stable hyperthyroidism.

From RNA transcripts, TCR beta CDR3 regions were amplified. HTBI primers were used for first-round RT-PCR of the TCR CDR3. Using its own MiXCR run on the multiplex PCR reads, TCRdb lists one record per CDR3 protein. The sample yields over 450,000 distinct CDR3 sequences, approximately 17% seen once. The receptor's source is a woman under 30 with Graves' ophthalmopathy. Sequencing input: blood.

CDR3 nucleotides: TGTGCCAGCAGCCATGGTCTAGCGGGAGGTCCCAATGAGCAGTTCTTC. Translated, it gives CASSHGLAGGPNEQFF. The chain recombines TRBV3-1 with TRBJ2-1, with 11 positions matching TRBD2. This CDR3 contains 16 residues. V was pared by 3 bases and J by 6 bases, with 7 bases of the junction left unmatched. Germline V gene lookup returns CDR1 LGHDT and CDR2 YNNKEL (reference sequence).